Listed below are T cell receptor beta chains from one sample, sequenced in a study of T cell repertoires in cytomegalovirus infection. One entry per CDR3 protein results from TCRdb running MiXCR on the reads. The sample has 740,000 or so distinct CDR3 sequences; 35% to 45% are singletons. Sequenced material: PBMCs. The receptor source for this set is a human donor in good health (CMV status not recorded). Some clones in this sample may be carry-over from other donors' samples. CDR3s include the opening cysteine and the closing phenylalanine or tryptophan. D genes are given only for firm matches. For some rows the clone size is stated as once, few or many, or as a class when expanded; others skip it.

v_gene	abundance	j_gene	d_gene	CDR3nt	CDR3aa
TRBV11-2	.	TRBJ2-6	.	TGTGCCAGCAGCTTGACGGGTGGGTCCAACGTCCTGACTTTC	CASSLTGGSNVLTF
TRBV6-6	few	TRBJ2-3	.	TGTGCCAGCACTCCAAAGGTCCTCACAGATACGCAGTATTTT	CASTPKVLTDTQYF
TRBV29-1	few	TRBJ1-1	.	TGCAGCGTTGACCTGGGGGCGAACACTGAAGCTTTCTTT	CSVDLGANTEAFF
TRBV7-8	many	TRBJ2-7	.	TGTGCCAGCAGCTCCGAACAGGGTATCTACTACGAGCAGTACTTC	CASSSEQGIYYEQYF
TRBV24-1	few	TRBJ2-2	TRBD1	TGTGCCACCTCCCGGGGACAGGTTCCCACCGGGGAGCTGTTTTTT	CATSRGQVPTGELFF
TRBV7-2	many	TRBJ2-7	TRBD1	TGTGCCAGCAGCTTAGGGACAGGGGGGACCTACGAGCAGTACTTC	CASSLGTGGTYEQYF
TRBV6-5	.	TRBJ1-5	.	TGTGCCAGCAGTTACTCCGGACCAGACGCCTATAGCAATCAGCCCCAGCATTTT	CASSYSGPDAYSNQPQHF
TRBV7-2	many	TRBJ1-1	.	TGTGCCAGCAGCTTGATGTCGGGCCTGATGAACACTGAAGCTTTCTTT	CASSLMSGLMNTEAFF
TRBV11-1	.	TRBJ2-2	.	TGTGCCAGCAGCTTAGCCGGGACTGCCACCGGGGAGCTGTTTTTT	CASSLAGTATGELFF
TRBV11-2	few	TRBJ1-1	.	TGTGCCAGCAGCTTAGTCACGGGTCCAACTGAAGCTTTCTTT	CASSLVTGPTEAFF
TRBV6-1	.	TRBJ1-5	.	TGTGTCAGCAGTGCACCCCAGGGGACTTATAGCAATCAGCCCCAGCATTTT	CVSSAPQGTYSNQPQHF
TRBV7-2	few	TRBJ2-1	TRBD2	TGTGCCAGCAGCAATACTAAGGCGGGAGGGCCCCATGAGCAGTTCTTC	CASSNTKAGGPHEQFF
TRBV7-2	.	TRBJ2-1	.	TGTGCCAGCAGCCTCACGGGCTTGGGGAATGAGCAGTTCTTC	CASSLTGLGNEQFF
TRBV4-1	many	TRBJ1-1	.	TGCGCCAGCAGCCAAACCCAAACCAGGGAGAACACTGAAGCTTTCTTT	CASSQTQTRENTEAFF
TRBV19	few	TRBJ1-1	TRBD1	TGTGCCAGTAGTGTGACAGGGGGCCGAGGGACTGAAGCTTTCTTT	CASSVTGGRGTEAFF
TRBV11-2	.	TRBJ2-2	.	TGTGCCAGCAGCCGCGAGAGGTCTATCGTGGGGGAGCTGTTTTTT	CASSRERSIVGELFF
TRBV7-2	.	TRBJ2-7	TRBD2	TGTGCCAGCAGCTCCGTCGGGGGGGCCGGCTACGAGCAGTACTTC	CASSSVGGAGYEQYF
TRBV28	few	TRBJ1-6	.	TGTGCCAGCAGTTCTGGAAATAGGTGGGGGAATTCACCCCTCCACTTT	CASSSGNRWGNSPLHF
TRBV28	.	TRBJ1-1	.	TGTGCCAGCAGTTTGGCAGGAGTCGGCCTGAGCACTGAAGCTTTCTTT	CASSLAGVGLSTEAFF
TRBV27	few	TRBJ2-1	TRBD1	TGTGCCAGCAGGACAGGGTGGACCTACAATGAGCAGTTCTTC	CASRTGWTYNEQFF
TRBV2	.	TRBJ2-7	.	TGTGCCAGCAGGTATTACGAGCAGTACTTC	CASRYYEQYF